These T cell receptor beta chains were read from a single sample in a study of blood T cells in healthy people across ages. TCRdb re-analysed the 5' RACE reads in MiXCR, keeping a single row per CDR3 protein. The repertoire includes roughly 860,000 distinct CDR3 sequences, 62% of them detected once, and approximately 30% sits in the top ten. Sequencing used blood. These receptors came from a man under 40 in good health. Both conserved end residues are part of each CDR3. D genes are given only for firm matches. The size entry is marked missing in some rows and otherwise reads once, few, many or a size class.

>TRBV13|.|.|TRBJ2-7
TGTGCCAGCAGCCCTAGGTCCATCCACGAGCAGTACTTC
CASSPRSIHEQYF
>TRBV6-5|.|.|TRBJ1-1
TGTGCCAGCAGCGGGTGGAGGAACACTGAAGCTTTCTTT
CASSGWRNTEAFF
>TRBV3-1|TRBD2|.|TRBJ2-1
TGTGCCAGCAGCCAAAGCGGGGGAATCAATGAGCAGTTCTTC
CASSQSGGINEQFF
>TRBV20-1|TRBD1|.|TRBJ1-2
TGCAGTGCGGCCGGGACAGAGAACTATGGCTACACCTTC
CSAAGTENYGYTF
>TRBV2|.|.|TRBJ2-2
TGTGCCAGCATTGAAATGGCTCGGTCGGGGGAGCTGTTTTTT
CASIEMARSGELFF
>TRBV7-9|TRBD1|.|TRBJ2-1
TGTGCCAGCAGCTTAACTAGGGGACAGGGGGTCTATGAGCAGTTCTTC
CASSLTRGQGVYEQFF
>TRBV4-3|.|few|TRBJ2-6
TGCGCCAGCAGCCAAGATGGGCAAAGGGCCAACGTCCTGACTTTC
CASSQDGQRANVLTF
>TRBV5-1|TRBD2|.|TRBJ2-1
TGCGCCAGCAAGGCTAGCGGGGGGTCCAATGAGCAGTTCTTC
CASKASGGSNEQFF
>TRBV7-9|.|.|TRBJ2-3
TGTGCCAGCAGCTTTGACTCTGCTAGCACAGATACGCAGTATTTT
CASSFDSASTDTQYF
>TRBV29-1|.|once|TRBJ2-6
TGCAGCGTTGATAGCGCGGGGGCCAACGTCCTGACTTTC
CSVDSAGANVLTF